This T cell receptor beta chain was identified in a study of T cells in Graves' hyperthyroidism and ophthalmopathy. Germline-derived CDR1 and CDR2 are DFQATT and SNEGSKA (reference sequence). The CDR3 has 14 residues. V shed 3 bases and J 3 bases; nucleotides not matched to a gene: 4. Researchers took RNA transcripts and amplified the TCR beta CDR3 regions from them. An initial round of RT-PCR targeting the TCR CDR3 relied on the HTBI primer set. TCRdb re-called the multiplex PCR reads with MiXCR, one entry per CDR3 protein. This table has about 560,000 distinct CDR3 sequences, roughly 17% appearing once. This clonotype has ten or more counts. The antigen is unknown. The study, taken as a whole, reports: Using 13 V-J features, a model discriminated ophthalmopathy from stable hyperthyroidism.

Newly diagnosed hyperthyroidism patients aged 18 to 65 years had disease lasting under 2 months. Exclusion of patients followed from uncontrolled infection, other autoimmune disease, pregnancy or lactation. The source of the PBMCs was 8.5 to 10 ml of fresh peripheral blood. This clonotype was obtained from a woman aged 18-30 years with Graves' hyperthyroidism. The sequenced material came from blood. The rearrangement uses TRBV20-1 and TRBJ2-4, with TRBD2 identical over 8 bases. The CDR3 reads CSASPLAVKNIQYF. The DNA of the CDR3 is TGCAGTGCTAGTCCACTAGCGGTCAAAAACATTCAGTACTTC.